The clone carrying this TCR beta chain was seen just once. V was cut by 5 bases and J by 5 bases, with 15 bases left in between. The length of the CDR3 is 14 residues. Per the germline V gene, CDR1 is MNHNY and CDR2 is SVGAGI (reference sequence). TCRdb reanalysed the 5' RACE reads using MiXCR and keeps one entry per CDR3 protein. The repertoire holds 50,000 to 80,000 distinct CDR3 sequences, with roughly 23% as singletons. The origin of this receptor is a female donor with breast cancer. J is TRBJ1-1 and V is TRBV6-6; the D is unclear. Sequencing was carried out using memory CD4+ T cells sorted from a lymph node. Indicated subset: memory CD4+ T cells, CD4+CD45RO+CD25-. CDR3 DNA sequence: TGTGCCAGCAGTCACGATCAGGAACAGACTGAAGCTTTCTTT. Its protein product is CASSHDQEQTEAFF.